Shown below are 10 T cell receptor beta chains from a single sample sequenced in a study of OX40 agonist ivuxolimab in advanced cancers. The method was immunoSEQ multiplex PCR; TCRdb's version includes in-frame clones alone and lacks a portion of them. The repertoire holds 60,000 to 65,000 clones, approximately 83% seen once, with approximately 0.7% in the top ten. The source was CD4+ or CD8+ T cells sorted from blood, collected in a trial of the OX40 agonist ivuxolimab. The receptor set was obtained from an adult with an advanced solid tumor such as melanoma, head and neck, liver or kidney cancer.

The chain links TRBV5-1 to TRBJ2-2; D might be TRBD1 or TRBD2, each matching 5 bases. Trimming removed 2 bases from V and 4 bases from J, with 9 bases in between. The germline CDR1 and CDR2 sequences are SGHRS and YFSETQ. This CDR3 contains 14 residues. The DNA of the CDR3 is TGCGCCAGCAGCTTTCTCGGGACCACCGGGGAGCTGTTTTTT. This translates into CASSFLGTTGELFF.

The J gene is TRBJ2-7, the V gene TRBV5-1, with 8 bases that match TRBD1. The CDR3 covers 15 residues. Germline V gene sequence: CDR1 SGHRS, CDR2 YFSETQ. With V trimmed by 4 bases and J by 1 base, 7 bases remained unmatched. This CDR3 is CASSLPGGLSYEQYF. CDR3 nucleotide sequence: TGCGCCAGCAGCCTCCCAGGGGGCCTATCCTACGAGCAGTACTTC.

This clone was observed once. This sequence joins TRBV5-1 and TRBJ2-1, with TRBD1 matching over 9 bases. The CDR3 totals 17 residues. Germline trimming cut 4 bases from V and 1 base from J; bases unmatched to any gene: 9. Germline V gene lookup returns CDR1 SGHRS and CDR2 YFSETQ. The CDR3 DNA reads TGCGCCAGCAGCAAGGACAGGGGTGGGCTTTCCTACAATGAGCAGTTCTTC. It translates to CASSKDRGGLSYNEQFF.

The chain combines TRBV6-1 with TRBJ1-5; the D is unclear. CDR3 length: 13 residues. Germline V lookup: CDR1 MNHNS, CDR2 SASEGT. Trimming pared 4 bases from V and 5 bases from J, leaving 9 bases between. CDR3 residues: CASSVEIYQPQHF. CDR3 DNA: TGTGCCAGCAGTGTAGAAATTTATCAGCCCCAGCATTTT.

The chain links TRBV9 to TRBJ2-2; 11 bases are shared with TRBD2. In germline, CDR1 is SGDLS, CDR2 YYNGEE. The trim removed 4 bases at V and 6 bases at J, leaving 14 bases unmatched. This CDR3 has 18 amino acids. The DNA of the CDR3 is TGTGCCAGCAGCAAACAACCTATGACTAGCGGGGTGGCCGGGGAGCTGTTTTTT. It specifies CASSKQPMTSGVAGELFF.

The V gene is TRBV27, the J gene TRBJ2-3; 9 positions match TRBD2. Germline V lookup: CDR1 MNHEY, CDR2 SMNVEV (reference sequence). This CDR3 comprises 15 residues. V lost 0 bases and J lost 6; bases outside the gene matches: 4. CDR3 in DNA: TGTGCCAGCAGTTTATCGCGGGGGGGCCCGGATACGCAGTATTTT. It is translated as CASSLSRGGPDTQYF.

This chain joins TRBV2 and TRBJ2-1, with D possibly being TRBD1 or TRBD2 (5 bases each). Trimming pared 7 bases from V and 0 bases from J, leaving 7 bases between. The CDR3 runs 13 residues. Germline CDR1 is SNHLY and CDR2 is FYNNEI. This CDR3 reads CASKGTSYNEQFF. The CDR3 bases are TGTGCCAGCAAAGGGACCTCCTACAATGAGCAGTTCTTC.

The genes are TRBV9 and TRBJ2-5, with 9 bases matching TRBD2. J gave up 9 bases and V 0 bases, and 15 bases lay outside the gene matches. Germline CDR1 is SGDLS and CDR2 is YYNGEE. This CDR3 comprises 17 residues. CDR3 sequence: CASSVGVRSGGLVAQYF. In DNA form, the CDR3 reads TGTGCCAGCAGCGTAGGAGTCAGAAGCGGGGGGCTGGTGGCCCAGTACTTC.

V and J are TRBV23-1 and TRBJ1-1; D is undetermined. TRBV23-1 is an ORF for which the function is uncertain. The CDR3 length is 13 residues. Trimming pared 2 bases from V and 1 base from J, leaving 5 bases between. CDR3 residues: CASSQTRNTEAFF. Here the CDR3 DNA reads TGCGCCAGCAGTCAAACAAGGAACACTGAAGCTTTCTTT.

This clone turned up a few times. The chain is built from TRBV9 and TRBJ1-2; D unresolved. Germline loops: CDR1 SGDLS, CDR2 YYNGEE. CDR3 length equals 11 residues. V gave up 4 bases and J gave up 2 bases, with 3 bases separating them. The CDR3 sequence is CASSLNYGYTF. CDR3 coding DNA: TGTGCCAGCAGCTTGAACTATGGCTACACCTTC.